This T cell receptor (beta chain) was obtained from a study of OX40 agonist ivuxolimab in advanced cancers. For the study at large: The drug used for patients, ivuxolimab, was an agonistic anti-OX40 (CD134) antibody. A history of anti-PD-1, anti-PD-L1 or anti-CTLA-4 therapy was acceptable, and more than 30% had some.

General study findings and limits: Expanded clones were, on average, more numerous among CD8+ T cells than CD4+.

For this clone: Its antigen remains unidentified.

The length of the CDR3 is 15 residues. The germline V and J ends were trimmed by 4 bases and 0 bases, with 14 bases remaining between them. The V gene's germline CDR1 is SGHNT and CDR2 YYREEE (reference sequence). Profiled with immunoSEQ multiplex PCR; TCRdb holds only in-frame clones, not every one. The repertoire holds 45,000 to 55,000 clones, with roughly 79% as singletons. The TCR was taken from an adult with an advanced solid tumor such as melanoma, head and neck, liver or kidney cancer. This sequence joins TRBV5-4 and TRBJ2-7; D may be TRBD2 (6 bases). The sequencing here drew on CD4+ or CD8+ T cells sorted from blood, taken in a trial of the OX40 agonist ivuxolimab. The CDR3: CASSPDVGGSYEQYF. The CDR3 DNA reads as TGTGCCAGCAGCCCGGACGTCGGGGGCTCCTACGAGCAGTACTTC.